The clone carrying this T cell receptor (beta chain) was found once. Its antigen is unidentified. The V segment lost 0 bases and the J segment 3 bases; nucleotides outside the gene matches: 3. The CDR3 runs 15 residues. From germline, CDR1 is PRHDT and CDR2 FYEKMQ (reference sequence). This record belongs to a study of cytomegalovirus exposure and HLA in healthy donors. Broader study findings: Reports state that TCR beta sequences accurately predicted most subjects' HLA-A and HLA-B alleles. A classifier reportedly called cytomegalovirus status with high sensitivity and specificity.

PCR was performed using 60 Vbeta and 13 Jbeta primers. TCRdb's table, derived via immunoSEQ multiplex PCR, lists solely in-frame clones and lacks some. The sample lists 99,000 or so clones, around 80% occurring once. The material sequenced was PBMCs. The chain couples TRBV13 to TRBJ2-7, with 9 bases identical to TRBD1. The clonotype was recovered from a young woman in good health and CMV-seropositive. The CDR3 coding sequence is TGTGCCAGCAGCTTAGGCCGGACAGGGGACTACGAGCAGTACGTC. Its translation: CASSLGRTGDYEQYV.